This TCR beta chain was sequenced in a study of cytomegalovirus exposure and HLA in healthy donors. Study information: Within an early data release were tens of millions of unique TCRs drawn from HLA-typed donors. Study-wide findings and caveats: A later analysis linked a missense DCLRE1C variant to TCR beta V- and J-gene trimming.

PCR primers comprised 60 Vbeta and 13 Jbeta primers. Assay used: immunoSEQ multiplex PCR; TCRdb lists only in-frame clones, some missing. The data show 180,000 or so clones, roughly three quarters seen once. All donors participated as healthy donors of bone marrow. Of note for this clone: Its antigen is unknown.

Per germline, CDR1 LNHNV and CDR2 YYDKDF (reference sequence). V lost 2 bases to trimming and J lost 2 bases; unmatched junction nucleotides: 6. The CDR3 is made up of 17 amino acids. The chain joins TRBV15 to TRBJ2-1; the match to TRBD2 covers 10 bases. Sequences were obtained from PBMCs. The sequence was collected from a male donor in good health and CMV-seronegative. This chain's CDR3 is CATSRTGLADAYNEQFF. The CDR3 bases are TGTGCCACCAGCAGAACTGGACTAGCGGATGCCTACAATGAGCAGTTCTTC.